This section outlines one TCR beta chain sequence together with its context. As yet, its antigen is unknown. From the germline J gene comes the end of the CDR3, since the read stops 3 residues before it. The sample comes from a study of T cells in women clearing cervical HPV infection. Study-wide context: Controls' single incident HPV16 infection cleared within 12 months without precancer.

Study observations and caveats: TRBV6-7 abundance was lower in cases than controls (0.11% versus 0.16%).

Sequencing used immunoSEQ multiplex PCR; TCRdb keeps in-frame clones, though not all of them. In total, the table holds 35,000 to 45,000 clones. Germline assignment: CDR1 DFQATT and CDR2 SNEGSKA (reference sequence). The CDR3 consists of 14 residues. V was clipped by 3 bases and J by 4 bases; unmatched bases: 5. Sequenced input: blood buffy coat. The genes are TRBV20-1 and TRBJ1-2, with 10 bases lining up with TRBD1. The sequence was obtained from a woman between 18 and 69 years old with a cervical HPV16 infection that either progressed to CIN3+ or cleared (not recorded which). The part of the CDR3 DNA that was read is TGCAGTGCTAGTGACAGGGGGCGCGGCTATGGC. Encoded protein: CSASDRGRGYG. The CDR3 as a whole reads CSASDRGRGYGYTF.